The entry below gives a single T cell receptor beta chain sequence along with its context. This table comes from immunoSEQ multiplex PCR, and its TCRdb copy is limited to in-frame clones, with some not included. The sample has roughly 120,000 clones; approximately 90% are singletons. The time point denotes: peripheral blood 6 weeks after treatment start. The sample belongs to a study of PD-L1 blockade in urothelial cancer. From germline, CDR1 is SQVTM and CDR2 ANQGSEA. The CDR3 is 13 amino acids. V lost 4 bases and J lost 8, with 17 bases in between. Sequenced material: PBMCs, taken around atezolizumab (anti-PD-L1) treatment. This sequence was found in a man between 60 and 75 years old with urothelial cancer. The chain combines TRBV29-1 with TRBJ1-2, with D maybe TRBD1 (5 bases). This CDR3 reads CSVATAPAEGYTF. Here the CDR3 DNA reads TGCAGCGTTGCGACAGCTCCCGCGGAAGGCTACACCTTC.